This record looks at one TCR beta chain sequence and its context. Clones were read by immunoSEQ multiplex PCR, and TCRdb kept only the in-frame ones, dropping some. The sample comprises some 170,000 clones, approximately 90% of which are singletons, and around 12% rests with the top ten. The Seattle site enrolled patients during active infection and followed them longitudinally. This CDR3 is built from 15 residues. V lost 3 bases, J lost 0 bases, and 9 bases lay in between. Germline V gene lookup returns CDR1 LNHNV and CDR2 YYDKDF (reference sequence). The entry originates in a study of blood T cell repertoires in COVID-19. In the study overall: Sites in the United States, Italy and Spain provided acute and convalescent COVID-19 samples.

This sequence originates from an older woman with COVID-19, enrolled during active disease. Material for sequencing was peripheral blood. J is TRBJ1-3 and V is TRBV15; D call uncertain. CDR3 residues: CATSRNRVSGNTIYF. The CDR3 DNA reads as TGTGCCACCAGCAGGAACCGCGTCTCTGGAAACACCATATATTTT.